Shown below are 5 T cell receptor beta chains from a single sample sequenced in a study of T cell repertoires in cytomegalovirus infection. TCRdb re-derived calls from the reads in MiXCR, one entry per CDR3 protein. The sample carries 310,000 or so distinct CDR3 sequences, around 25% recorded once. These TCRs are of unknown antigen specificity. The sequencing used cultured PBMCs, collected from culture after CMV antigen stimulation. Source of these receptors: a human donor in good health (CMV status not recorded). Some clones in this sample may be carry-over from other donors' samples.

This clonotype has at least ten counts. The chain carries TRBV7-8 and TRBJ2-5; D is perhaps TRBD1 or TRBD2 (5 bases each). V lost 5 bases and J lost 6, with 16 bases in between. Germline V gene lookup returns CDR1 SGHVS and CDR2 FQNEAQ. The CDR3 contains 14 residues. The CDR3 here is CASSLRGEAKTQYF. DNA of the CDR3: TGTGCCAGCAGCCTAAGGGGAGAGGCAAAGACCCAGTACTTC.

This clonotype was counted between two and nine times. CDR3 DNA sequence: TGTGCCAGCAGCACCAGACTAGCGGGAGTAGAGACCCAGTACTTC. Translated: CASSTRLAGVETQYF. The chain recombines TRBV4-2 with TRBJ2-5; 12 positions agree with TRBD2. CDR1 LGHNA and CDR2 YNFKEQ come from the germline V gene. CDR3 size: 15 residues. The trim removed 5 bases at V and 4 bases at J, leaving 5 bases unmatched.

This clonotype was recorded many times. At one boundary the junction diverges from the germline segment, which might be a read error. The genes are TRBV7-2 and TRBJ2-1, with TRBD2 matching over 7 bases. CDR3 length: 12 residues. CDR1 is SGHTA, CDR2 FQGNSA, per germline. The CDR3 DNA is TGTGCCAGCAGCCTAGCGGCTGGGGAGCAGTTCTTC. It codes for CASSLAAGEQFF.

This clonotype has just a few counts. V gene TRBV7-2 combines with J gene TRBJ2-5, with D hard to call. Per germline, CDR1 SGHTA and CDR2 FQGNSA. Trimming pared 1 base from V and 5 bases from J, leaving 14 bases between. This CDR3 is built from 15 residues. The CDR3 here is CASSLENDLWETQYF. The CDR3 region has the DNA TGTGCCAGCAGCTTAGAAAATGACTTGTGGGAGACCCAGTACTTC.

The genes are TRBV7-9 and TRBJ2-1; 9 bases are shared with TRBD2. Germline-derived CDR1 and CDR2 are SEHNR and FQNEAQ (reference sequence). The CDR3 sequence is 17 residues long. V gave up 1 base and J gave up 8 bases; unmatched junction bases: 12. The CDR3 protein is CASSLELGGRASDEQFF. The CDR3 nucleotides read TGTGCCAGCAGCTTAGAATTAGGCGGGAGGGCCTCGGATGAGCAGTTCTTC.